This TCR beta chain came from a study of regulatory T cells in long-lasting Graves disease. General study findings and limits: New patients shared approximately 970 public clonotypes, and persistent patients shared more, with over 2,500. Graves' patients with persistent disease showed TCR diversity lower than patients newly diagnosed.

Construction of TCR beta libraries relied on iRepertoire HTBI primers and on Arm-PCR targeting CDR3 regions. Each CDR3 protein gets one entry after TCRdb re-called the multiplex PCR reads with MiXCR. The table records 400,000 to 500,000 distinct CDR3 sequences, 12% to 15% of them present only once. This clonotype has ten or more counts. Antigen specificity is unknown. Time point defined: newly diagnosed GD, antithyroid drugs for less than 3 months. Construction of the TCR library relied on RNA isolated from PBMCs. This sample also belongs to another study, concerning T cells in Graves' hyperthyroidism and ophthalmopathy. That report adds: Ophthalmopathy stood apart from stable hyperthyroidism in a 13 V-J model.

This receptor was taken from a woman aged 45-60 years with Graves disease. The material was peripheral blood mononuclear cells (PBMCs), obtained at new diagnosis, from a patient treated with antithyroid drugs.

In DNA, the CDR3 is TGCGCCAGCAGCTCGGGACCCGGGCAGCCCCAGCATTTT. This encodes CASSSGPGQPQHF. The chain employs TRBV5-1 and TRBJ1-5, with D possibly being TRBD1 (5 bases). The CDR3 has 13 amino acids. V was pared by 3 bases and J by 7 bases, with 11 bases between. Germline values: CDR1 SGHRS, CDR2 YFSETQ.